Listed below are T cell receptor beta chains from one sample, sequenced in a study of regulatory T cells in long-lasting Graves disease. TCRdb re-derived calls from the multiplex PCR reads in MiXCR, one entry per CDR3 protein. The sample lists 600,000 to 800,000 distinct CDR3 sequences, 30% seen once, with around 42% in the top ten. The sample consisted of peripheral blood mononuclear cells (PBMCs), taken when the disease was refractory, from a patient treated with antithyroid drugs. These receptors came from a female donor with Graves disease. CDR3s include the opening cysteine and the closing phenylalanine or tryptophan. The order of the fields is V gene, J gene, D gene, clone size, CDR3 DNA, CDR3 protein. A D gene is named only where the DNA matches it firmly. The size field is filled for only some rows; it gives once, few, many or a size class.

TRBV10-2	TRBJ2-7	TRBD1	many	TGCGCCAGCAGTCGACAGGGGGCCACCGAGCAGTACTTC	CASSRQGATEQYF
TRBV30	TRBJ2-7	.	.	TGTGCCCTAACTAGTTCCTACGAGCAGTACTTC	CALTSSYEQYF
TRBV28	TRBJ1-1	.	many	TGTGCCAGCAGCCCTCAGGGAAGCACTGAAGCTTTCTTT	CASSPQGSTEAFF
TRBV6-5	TRBJ2-4	.	.	TGTGCCAGCAGTTACGGGGGGCTAGATGTCAACATTCAGTACTTC	CASSYGGLDVNIQYF
TRBV9	TRBJ2-5	TRBD1	.	TGTGCCAGCAGCTCGGAGGGACAGGGGAAGGGGACCCAGTACTTC	CASSSEGQGKGTQYF
TRBV6-1	TRBJ1-2	.	few	TGTGCCAGCAGTGCTCAGGTTAACTATGGCTACACCTTC	CASSAQVNYGYTF
TRBV19	TRBJ1-5	TRBD1	many	TGTGCCAGTAGTATGGCTCAAGGGGGCGGACGCAATCAGCCCCAGCATTTT	CASSMAQGGGRNQPQHF
TRBV10-3	TRBJ2-5	.	few	TGTGCCATCAGTGAGGTCGGAAAAGAGACCCAGTACTTC	CAISEVGKETQYF
TRBV6-5	TRBJ1-1	.	few	TGTGCCAGCAGTTCACGGGGTGGGGAAGGAACTGAAGCTTTCTTT	CASSSRGGEGTEAFF
TRBV27	TRBJ2-7	TRBD2	.	TGTGCCAGCAGCTCCGTCGGGACTAGCGGGAGTCACGAGCAGTACTTC	CASSSVGTSGSHEQYF
TRBV19	TRBJ1-2	.	.	TGTGCCAGTAGTGTAGGGCGACGCGACTATGGCTACACCTTC	CASSVGRRDYGYTF
TRBV28	TRBJ2-7	TRBD2	.	TGTGCCAGCAGCCGCCGGGGGCTAGCGGGAGACTACGAGCAGTACTTC	CASSRRGLAGDYEQYF